These 16 T cell receptor beta chains came from one sample sequenced in a study of tumor-infiltrating lymphocytes in primary liver carcinoma. A constant-region primer primed TCR beta cDNA synthesis from about 0.55 ug of total RNA. Three nested multiplex PCR rounds, a slightly modified ARM-PCR method, built the TCR beta libraries. Two initial PCR rounds of roughly 10 cycles each paired TRBV1-TRBV30 forward primers with a C-beta reverse primer. TCRdb independently ran MiXCR on the multiplex PCR reads; one entry per CDR3 protein. The sample lists roughly 100,000 distinct CDR3 sequences; 65% to 75% were seen once. The source material, roughly 18-33 mg of unsorted bulk tissue, was used to co-extract RNA and DNA. Sequencing input: liver tumor tissue from sampling region 2. Subset specified: tumor region T2, inferior pole. These receptors all stem from a woman in her sixties or seventies with primary liver carcinoma and hepatitis B virus infection.

The V gene is TRBV7-9, the J gene TRBJ2-2, with TRBD2 matching over 10 bases. Trimming at V came to 1 base and at J to 6 bases, leaving 14 bases not matched to a gene. Germline assignment: CDR1 SEHNR and CDR2 FQNEAQ (reference sequence). CDR3 size: 19 residues. The CDR3 loop is CASSLEDSVLAGVPGELFF. CDR3 in DNA: TGTGCCAGCAGCTTAGAAGACTCGGTGCTAGCGGGAGTACCCGGGGAGCTGTTTTTT.

This clonotype was seen a few times. V gene TRBV28 combines with J gene TRBJ2-7; 7 bases agree with TRBD1. The V gene end was trimmed by 5 bases and the J gene end by 3 bases; junction bases not matched to a gene: 4. Germline V gene data show CDR1 as MDHEN and CDR2 as SYDVKM. The CDR3 contains 13 residues. CDR3 coding DNA: TGTGCCAGCAGTACGAGACAGGGCTACGAGCAGTACTTC. It encodes CASSTRQGYEQYF.

Concerning this clonotype: One end of the junction does not line up with germline, which may come from a read error. The V and J genes are TRBV11-2 and TRBJ2-2; TRBD1 is a possible D gene (6 bases). CDR3 length: 15 amino acids. Germline assignment: CDR1 SGHAT and CDR2 FQNNGV. CDR3: CASSLEPGAHDVLLF. As DNA, the CDR3 is TGTGCCAGCAGCTTAGAGCCAGGGGCGCACGACGTGCTGTTATTT.

This clonotype rates as medium-sized. The chain links TRBV11-2 to TRBJ1-5, with a weak D call TRBD1 (5 bases). The CDR3 spans 15 residues. Trimming shortened V by 5 bases and J by 1 base, and 12 bases separated the two germline ends. CDR1 is SGHAT, CDR2 FQNNGV, per germline. CDR3 sequence reads: CASSPRDVSNQPQHF. Written as DNA, the CDR3 is TGTGCCAGCAGCCCCAGGGACGTGAGCAATCAGCCCCAGCATTTT.

As for this clonotype: One end of the junction is discordant with germline, which a read error may explain. The chain recombines TRBV11-2 with TRBJ1-2; 9 nucleotides align to TRBD1. CDR3 length equals 14 residues. Germline assignment: CDR1 SGHAT and CDR2 FQNNGV. CDR3 bases: TGTGTCAGCATCACAGGGGGCATAATCTATGGTTACACCTTC. Its protein is CVSITGGIIYGYTF.

This clonotype has a handful of counts. This chain uses TRBV28 with TRBJ2-2, with no clear D. This CDR3 is built from 15 residues. Deletions cut 7 bases from V and 3 bases from J, with 15 bases between. Germline loops: CDR1 MDHEN, CDR2 SYDVKM. The CDR3 loop reads CASNRPAADTGELFF. The DNA of the CDR3 is TGTGCCAGCAATAGGCCAGCCGCGGACACCGGGGAGCTGTTTTTT. Full variable domain (remainder filled in from reference TRBV28 and TRBJ2-2): DVKVTQSSRYLVKRTGEKVFLECVQDMDHENMFWYRQDPGLGLRLIYFSYDVKMKEKGDIPEGYSVSREKKERFSLILESASTNQTSMYLCASNRPAADTGELFFGEGSRLTVL.

Note on this clonotype: It may be a read error: a sequence one base away is much more abundant. The rearrangement joins TRBV10-3 to TRBJ2-7, with a possible D match to TRBD1 (6 bases). The germline gives CDR1 ENHRY, CDR2 SYGVKD. V lost 0 bases to trimming and J lost 1 base, with 16 bases between them. This CDR3 has 17 residues. CDR3 DNA sequence: TGTGCCATCAGTGAGTCGAATGGGGTGACAGGTTCCTACGAGCAGTACTTC. It encodes CAISESNGVTGSYEQYF.

This clonotype was picked up many times. The chain combines TRBV6-6 with TRBJ1-1, with 8 nucleotides matching TRBD1. In germline, CDR1 is MNHNY, CDR2 SVGAGI (reference sequence). V gave up 5 bases and J gave up 4 bases; unmatched junction bases: 6. There are 14 residues in the CDR3. The DNA for the CDR3 is TGTGCCAGCAGTAAACAGGGGGGAGGCACTGAAGCTTTCTTT. Translation gives CASSKQGGGTEAFF.

The chain couples TRBV7-3 to TRBJ2-1; 12 nucleotides match TRBD2. CDR1 is SGHTA and CDR2 is FQGTGA in the germline V gene. The junction had 21 bases not matched to a gene; V was cut back by 5 bases and J by 7 bases. This CDR3 is built from 20 residues. CDR3 DNA: TGTGCCAGCAGCCCCCGCCCCCTAGCGGGAGGGCCAGATTTGGGGAATGAGCAGTTCTTC. This encodes CASSPRPLAGGPDLGNEQFF.

V usage is TRBV11-3 and J usage is TRBJ2-3; D might be TRBD1 (5 bases). This CDR3 region has 17 residues. Germline V gene lookup returns CDR1 SGHNT and CDR2 YENEEA. V shed 2 bases and J shed 15 bases, with 30 bases lying between them. This CDR3 is CASSLSFRPLRTNTRYF. CDR3 sequence (DNA): TGTGCCAGCAGCTTATCGTTTCGGCCGCTACGGACAAATACGCGATATTTT.

Worth noting for this clonotype: A read error may be the cause here, since a much bigger clone is one base away. This chain connects TRBV29-1 to TRBJ2-4; a weak D match, TRBD2 (7 bases). CDR3 length: 13 residues. Germline CDR1 and CDR2: SQVTM and ANQGSEA. The CDR3, as DNA: TGCAGCGTTGGGGGGGGGGGCCAAAACATTCATTACTTC. This translates into CSVGGGGQNIHYF.

For this clonotype: The junction shows a germline mismatch at one end, possibly a read error. This chain connects TRBV29-1 to TRBJ2-2; maybe TRBD2 (6 bases). Germline V gene lookup returns CDR1 SQVTM and CDR2 ANQGSEA. The CDR3 has 14 residues. CDR3 residues: CRVDAGMGSGELFF. The CDR3 DNA is TGCAGAGTTGACGCGGGAATGGGATCCGGGGAGTTGTTTTTT.

This clonotype appeared many times. J is TRBJ1-5 and V is TRBV7-8; perhaps TRBD1 as D (6 bases). Trimming stripped 1 base from V and 5 bases from J, with 12 bases between. Germline lookup yields CDR1 SGHVS and CDR2 FQNEAQ. CDR3 size: 15 residues. CDR3 protein: CASSLGGAWDQPQHF. The DNA for the CDR3 is TGTGCCAGCAGCTTAGGGGGGGCATGGGATCAGCCCCAGCATTTT.

This clonotype was observed at least ten times. The rearrangement links TRBV29-1 to TRBJ2-3, with 7 bases fitting TRBD2. Germline CDR1 and CDR2: SQVTM and ANQGSEA. Trimming took 0 bases from V and 1 from J; bases not matched to a gene: 7. CDR3 length: 16 amino acids. CDR3 sequence: CSVEDMGAGGTDTQYF. The CDR3 DNA reads as TGCAGCGTTGAAGATATGGGTGCGGGAGGCACAGATACGCAGTATTTT.

The CDR3 loop is CGAPGQTIIYF. The CDR3 region has the DNA TGCGGCGCCCCGGGGCAGACCATCATATATTTT. The chain employs TRBV29-1 and TRBJ1-3; tentative D call: TRBD1 (5 bases). Germline V lookup: CDR1 SQVTM, CDR2 ANQGSEA. The CDR3 has 11 residues. Using reference TRBV29-1 and TRBJ1-3 for the parts outside the CDR3, the full variable domain is SAVISQKPSRDICQRGTSLTIQCQVDSQVTMMFWYRQQPGQSLTLIATANQGSEATYESGFVIDKFPISRPNLTFSTLTVSNMSPEDSSIYLCGAPGQTIIYFGEGSWLTVV.

The chain recombines TRBV12-3 or TRBV12-4 with TRBJ2-1, with D tentatively TRBD1 (5 bases). This CDR3 spans 13 amino acids. The CDR3 here is CSSSLGVHNEQFF. Written as DNA, the CDR3 is TGTAGCAGCAGTTTAGGGGTTCACAATGAGCAGTTCTTC.